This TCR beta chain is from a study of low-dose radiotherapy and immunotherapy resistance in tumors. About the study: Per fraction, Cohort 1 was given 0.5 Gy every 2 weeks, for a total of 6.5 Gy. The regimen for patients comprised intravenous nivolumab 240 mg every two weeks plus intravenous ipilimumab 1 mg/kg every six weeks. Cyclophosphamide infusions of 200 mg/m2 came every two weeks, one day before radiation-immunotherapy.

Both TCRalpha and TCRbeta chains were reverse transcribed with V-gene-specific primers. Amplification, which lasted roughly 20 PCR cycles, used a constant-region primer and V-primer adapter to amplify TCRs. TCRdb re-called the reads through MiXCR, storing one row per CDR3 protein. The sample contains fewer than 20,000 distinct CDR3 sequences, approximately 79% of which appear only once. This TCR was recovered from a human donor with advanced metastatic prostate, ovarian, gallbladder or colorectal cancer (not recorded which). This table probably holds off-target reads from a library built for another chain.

In nucleotides, the CDR3 is TGTGCCAGCAGTTTCGTCCATACTAACTACGAGCAGTACTTC. The encoded protein is CASSFVHTNYEQYF. The J gene is TRBJ2-7, the V gene TRBV12-3 or TRBV12-4, with D hard to call. With 3 bases removed from V and 3 bases from J, the gap between germline ends came to 12 bases. The CDR3 length is 14 residues.